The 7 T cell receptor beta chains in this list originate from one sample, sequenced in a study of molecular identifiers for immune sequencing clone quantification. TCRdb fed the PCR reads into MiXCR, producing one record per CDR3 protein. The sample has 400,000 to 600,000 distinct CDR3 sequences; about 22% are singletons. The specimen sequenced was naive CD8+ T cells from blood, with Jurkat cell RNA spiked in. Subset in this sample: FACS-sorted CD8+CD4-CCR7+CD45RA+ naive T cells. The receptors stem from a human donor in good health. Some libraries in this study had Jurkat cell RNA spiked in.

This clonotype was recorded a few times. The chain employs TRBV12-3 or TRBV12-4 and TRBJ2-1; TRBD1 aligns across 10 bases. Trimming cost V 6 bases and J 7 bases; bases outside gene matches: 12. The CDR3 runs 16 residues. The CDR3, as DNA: TGTGCCAGCAGACTCACTACCGGGACAGGGGAGAATGAGCAGTTCTTC. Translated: CASRLTTGTGENEQFF.

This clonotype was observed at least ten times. The CDR3 DNA reads as TGCAGCGTCCCGGGACAGGGGCGCGAGCAGTACTTC. The encoded protein is CSVPGQGREQYF. This chain links TRBV29-1 with TRBJ2-7; TRBD1 matches 10 bases. Germline loops: CDR1 SQVTM, CDR2 ANQGSEA. CDR3 size: 12 residues. With V trimmed by 6 bases and J by 6 bases, 5 bases remained unmatched.

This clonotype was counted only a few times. CDR3: CASSDIRSTEAFF. The CDR3, as DNA: TGTGCCAGTAGCGACATCCGGAGCACTGAAGCTTTCTTT. The chain links TRBV5-8 to TRBJ1-1; D unresolved. Germline CDR1 SGHTS, CDR2 YDEGEE. V dropped 8 bases and J dropped 4 bases, with 15 bases sitting between them. The CDR3 covers 13 residues.

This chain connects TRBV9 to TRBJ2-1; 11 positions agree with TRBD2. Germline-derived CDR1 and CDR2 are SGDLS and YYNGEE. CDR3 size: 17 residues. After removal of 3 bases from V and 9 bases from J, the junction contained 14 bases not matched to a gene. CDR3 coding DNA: TGTGCCAGCAGCGCTTCACTTAGCGGGGGGGATAAGGGTGAGCAGTTCTTC. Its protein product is CASSASLSGGDKGEQFF.

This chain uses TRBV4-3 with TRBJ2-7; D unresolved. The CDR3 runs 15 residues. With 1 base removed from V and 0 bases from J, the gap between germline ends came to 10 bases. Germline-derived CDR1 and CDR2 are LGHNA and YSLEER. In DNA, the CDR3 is TGCGCCAGCAGCCAAGGTTTAGGAACCTCCTACGAGCAGTACTTC. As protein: CASSQGLGTSYEQYF.

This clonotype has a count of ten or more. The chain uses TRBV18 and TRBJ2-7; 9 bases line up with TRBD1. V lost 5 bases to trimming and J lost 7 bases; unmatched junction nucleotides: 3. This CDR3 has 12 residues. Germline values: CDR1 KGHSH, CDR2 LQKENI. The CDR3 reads CASSSGQGEQYF. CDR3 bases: TGTGCCAGCTCATCGGGACAGGGTGAGCAGTACTTC.

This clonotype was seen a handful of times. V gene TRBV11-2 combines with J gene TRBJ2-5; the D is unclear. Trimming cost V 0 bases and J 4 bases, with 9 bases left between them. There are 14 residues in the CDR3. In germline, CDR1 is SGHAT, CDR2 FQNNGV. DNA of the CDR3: TGTGCCAGCAGCTTAGAGGGTTTCCGAGAGACCCAGTACTTC. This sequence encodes CASSLEGFRETQYF.